Shown below are 19 T cell receptor beta chains from a single sample sequenced in a study of T cell repertoires in aging, cancer and after chemotherapy. TRB rearrangements spanning V, D and J were amplified using mixed TRB-A/B primers. A single record per CDR3 protein comes from TCRdb applying MiXCR to the multiplex PCR reads. The data show about 2,200 distinct CDR3 sequences, over 25% seen once. TCR beta rearrangements were amplified from peripheral blood genomic DNA. Sequencing was carried out using blood. The receptors were gathered from a human donor with a solid tumor.

Of note for this clonotype: This clone may be a read error of a much larger clone one base away. The rearrangement links TRBV6-1 to TRBJ2-1; a possible D gene is TRBD2 (6 bases). Germline CDR1 reads MNHNS; CDR2 reads SASEGT. The CDR3 totals 16 residues. The CDR3 sequence: CASSEGAGLGYNKQFF. DNA for the CDR3: TGTGCCAGCAGTGAAGGCGCGGGACTTGGATACAATAAGCAGTTCTTC.

Points on this clonotype: A read error is possible here, since a much larger clone lies one base away. V is TRBV30 and J is TRBJ1-1; D remains unclear. The CDR3 spans 11 residues. From germline, CDR1 is GTSNPN and CDR2 SVGIG (reference sequence). The chain's CDR3 is CAWSFNTKAFF. In DNA form, the CDR3 reads TGTGCCTGGAGTTTCAACACTAAAGCTTTCTTT.

This clonotype is labeled as large. This chain uses TRBV6-5 with TRBJ2-7, with 9 bases identical to TRBD1. Per germline, CDR1 MNHEY and CDR2 SVGAGI. V was pared by 7 bases and J by 2 bases, with 6 bases of the junction left unmatched. This CDR3 region has 14 residues. Here the CDR3 reads CASMRGQGTYEQYF. CDR3 sequence (DNA): TGTGCCAGCATGCGGGGACAGGGCACCTACGAGCAGTACTTC.

This clonotype was found a few times. The chain joins TRBV7-2 to TRBJ2-1; D call uncertain. This CDR3 region has 16 residues. The ends were cut back, 5 bases at V and 0 bases at J, with 14 bases in the middle. Germline V gene data show CDR1 as SGHTA and CDR2 as FQGNSA. The CDR3 reads CASSPAHTSSYNEQFF. The CDR3 bases are TGTGCCAGCAGCCCGGCCCATACGAGCTCCTACAATGAGCAGTTCTTC.

This clonotype is medium-sized (0.01 to 0.1%). This chain links TRBV5-6 with TRBJ2-7; D tentatively fits TRBD1 or TRBD2 (6 bases each). This CDR3 is built from 14 residues. Germline V gene lookup returns CDR1 SGHDT and CDR2 YYEEEE. Trimming pared 4 bases from V and 2 bases from J, leaving 13 bases between. The CDR3 here is CASSVTGGAYEQYF. As DNA, the CDR3 is TGTGCCAGCAGCGTGACCGGGGGCGCCTACGAGCAGTACTTC.

The V call is TRBV7-9, the J call TRBJ2-7, with D unclear. The CDR3 has 11 amino acids. Trimming left V 5 bases short and J 5 bases short, with 7 bases between. Germline loops: CDR1 SEHNR, CDR2 FQNEAQ (reference sequence). The CDR3 sequence: CASSRVDEQYV. The CDR3 DNA follows: TGTGCCAGCAGCCGAGTGGACGAGCAGTACGTC.

This rearrangement joins TRBV12-3 or TRBV12-4 to TRBJ2-5; D remains ambiguous. Trimming stripped 0 bases from V and 3 bases from J, with 8 bases between. This CDR3 is 14 amino acids long. The CDR3 DNA sequence: TGTGCCAGCAGTTTAGCCTGGGCCAAAGAGACCCAGTACTTC. As protein: CASSLAWAKETQYF.

The chain employs TRBV20-1 and TRBJ1-1; D may be TRBD1 (5 bases). The CDR3 is 12 residues long. CDR1 and CDR2 (germline): DFQATT, SNEGSKA (reference sequence). The V gene lost 1 base and the J gene lost 3 bases, with 6 bases spanning the gap. CDR3 coding DNA: TGCAGTGCTAGAGTGGGGGACACTGAAGCTTTCTTT. The encoded protein is CSARVGDTEAFF.

DNA of the CDR3: TGCAGTGATAGCGCGACAGGGATGGACACCGGGGAGCTGTTTTTT. Its protein is CSDSATGMDTGELFF. The chain links TRBV20-1 to TRBJ2-2; 7 bases are a match to TRBD1. This CDR3 comprises 15 residues. V was clipped by 7 bases and J by 3 bases; unmatched bases: 11. Germline-derived CDR1 and CDR2 are DFQATT and SNEGSKA (reference sequence).

The chain joins TRBV7-2 to TRBJ1-2, with D unresolved. Germline CDR1 is SGHTA and CDR2 is FQGNSA. The CDR3 has 14 amino acids. V was cut by 2 bases and J by 1 base, with 8 bases left in between. The CDR3 loop is CASSLTQLNYGYTF. CDR3 nucleotide sequence: TGTGCCAGCAGCTTAACACAGCTTAACTATGGCTACACCTTC.

The chain combines TRBV27 with TRBJ1-5; tentatively, D is TRBD1 (6 bases). The CDR3 consists of 13 residues. Germline assignment: CDR1 MNHEY and CDR2 SMNVEV (reference sequence). V shed 4 bases and J shed 6 bases, with 10 bases lying between them. CDR3 region: CASSYTGRQPQHF. In DNA form, the CDR3 reads TGTGCCAGCAGTTACACAGGGCGTCAGCCCCAGCATTTT.

The chain uses TRBV19 and TRBJ1-1; D is undetermined. V was cut by 5 bases and J by 0 bases, with 10 bases left in between. The germline CDR1 and CDR2 sequences are LNHDA and SQIVND (reference sequence). The CDR3 spans 14 residues. CDR3: CASSWGSLNTEAFF. Written as DNA, the CDR3 is TGTGCCAGTAGTTGGGGTAGCTTGAACACTGAAGCTTTCTTT. The complete variable domain, with remaining parts taken from reference TRBV19 and TRBJ1-1, reads DGGITQSPKYLFRKEGQNVTLSCEQNLNHDAMYWYRQDPGQGLRLIYYSQIVNDFQKGDIAEGYSVSREKKESFPLTVTSAQKNPTAFYLCASSWGSLNTEAFFGQGTRLTVV.

V gene TRBV6-4 combines with J gene TRBJ2-3; D unresolved. The CDR3 consists of 14 residues. The germline V gene encodes CDR1 MRHNA and CDR2 SNTAGT. Trimming removed 0 bases from V and 2 bases from J, with 6 bases in between. CDR3 in DNA: TGTGCCAGCAGTGACTCCCAAGACACAGATACGCAGTATTTT. Its translation: CASSDSQDTDTQYF.

This clonotype was seen a few times. This CDR3 is CASTGTGVRAEAFF. In DNA, the CDR3 is TGTGCCAGCACCGGGACAGGGGTACGGGCTGAAGCTTTCTTT. The gene calls are TRBV12-3 or TRBV12-4 and TRBJ1-1; the match to TRBD1 covers 10 bases. CDR3 size: 14 residues. The V gene end was trimmed by 7 bases and the J gene end by 6 bases; junction bases not matched to a gene: 8.

This clonotype is medium-sized (0.01 to 0.1%) within its sample. V usage is TRBV6-1 and J usage is TRBJ2-2, with D possibly being TRBD2 (7 bases). The CDR3 loop spans 15 amino acids. The germline V gene has CDR1 MNHNS and CDR2 SASEGT. V was pared by 3 bases and J by 7 bases, with 15 bases between. Here the CDR3 DNA reads TGTGCCAGCAGTGAGAGAGGAGGGGGGGGCGGGGAGCTGTTTTTT. The encoded protein is CASSERGGGGGELFF.

The V call is TRBV12-3 or TRBV12-4, the J call TRBJ1-1; D is perhaps TRBD1 (6 bases). The CDR3 has 14 residues. Trimming removed 2 bases from V and 4 bases from J, with 11 bases in between. The CDR3 sequence: CASSLQGHSTEAFF. Here the CDR3 DNA reads TGTGCCAGCAGTTTACAGGGACATTCCACTGAAGCTTTCTTT.

This chain links TRBV7-9 with TRBJ1-2, with D possibly TRBD1 on 5 matching bases. V was shortened by 1 base and J by 1 base, with 10 bases between the two germline ends. In germline, CDR1 is SEHNR, CDR2 FQNEAQ (reference sequence). This CDR3 has 15 amino acids. The chain's CDR3 is CASSLVRGNNYGYTF. The DNA for the CDR3 is TGTGCCAGCAGCTTAGTGCGGGGGAATAACTATGGCTACACCTTC.

This clonotype is large by share. V usage is TRBV29-1 and J usage is TRBJ2-3; tentatively, D is TRBD1 (5 bases). Germline V lookup: CDR1 SQVTM, CDR2 ANQGSEA. The CDR3 has 13 amino acids. Trimming stripped 4 bases from V and 2 bases from J, with 10 bases between. The CDR3 loop reads CSVAGQNTDTQYF. In nucleotides, the CDR3 is TGCAGCGTTGCAGGGCAGAACACAGATACGCAGTATTTT.

Within the sample, this clonotype is medium-sized. CDR3 amino acids: CATSDLWPPGANVLTF. In DNA form, the CDR3 reads TGTGCCACCAGTGATTTGTGGCCGCCCGGGGCCAACGTCCTGACTTTC. The chain uses TRBV24-1 and TRBJ2-6; D unresolved. With 0 bases removed from V and 4 bases from J, the gap between germline ends came to 9 bases. The CDR3 extends over 16 amino acids. The germline V gene encodes CDR1 KGHDR and CDR2 SFDVKD.